The present T cell receptor (beta chain) was sequenced within a study of blood T cell repertoires in COVID-19. At the level of the study: The United States, Italy and Spain provided the acute and convalescent COVID-19 samples. Sample material is recorded as cDNA or gDNA derived from T cells, B-cell-depleted T cells, or PBMCs.

The CDR3 sequence is 13 residues long. Trimming removed 2 bases from V and 4 bases from J, with 8 bases in between. Germline V lookup: CDR1 SGHTA, CDR2 FQGNSA. In the source study's methods: Nucleated cell number was recorded as an estimate derived from reference gene primer amplification. Assay used: immunoSEQ multiplex PCR; TCRdb lists only in-frame clones, some missing. The D gene and trimming were derived from the DNA, and the V and J assignments and clone size from that table. In the table there are about 110,000 clones, less than 80% of which are singletons. During active infection, Seattle patients enrolled and were then monitored through disease.

V usage is TRBV7-2 and J usage is TRBJ1-1; D call uncertain. This receptor was obtained from a man aged 80 or over with COVID-19, enrolled during active disease. The sample consisted of peripheral blood. The DNA for the CDR3 is TGTGCCAGCAGCTTATCGGCAGGCACTGAAGCTTTCTTT. It is translated as CASSLSAGTEAFF. The full variable domain, with the rest looked up from reference TRBV7-2 and TRBJ1-1, is GAGVSQSPSNKVTEKGKDVELRCDPISGHTALYWYRQSLGQGLEFLIYFQGNSAPDKSGLPSDRFSAERTGGSVSTLTIQRTQQEDSAVYLCASSLSAGTEAFFGQGTRLTVV.